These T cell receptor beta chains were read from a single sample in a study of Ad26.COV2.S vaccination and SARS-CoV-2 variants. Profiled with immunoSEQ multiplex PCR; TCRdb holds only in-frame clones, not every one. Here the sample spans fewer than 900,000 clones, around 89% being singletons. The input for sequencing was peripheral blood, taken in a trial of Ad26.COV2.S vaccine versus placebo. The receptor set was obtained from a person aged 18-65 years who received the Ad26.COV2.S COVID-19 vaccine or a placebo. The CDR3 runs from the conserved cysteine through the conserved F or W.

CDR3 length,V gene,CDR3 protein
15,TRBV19,CASSSGGRAPYEQYF
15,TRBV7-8,CASSPQGVGNEKLFF
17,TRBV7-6,CASSQRTQGMEGSPLHF
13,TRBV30,CAWSVRAGEAQYF
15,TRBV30,CAWSPGRRNTGELFF
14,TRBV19,CASSMRERGTEAFF
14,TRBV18,CASSPSESGNIQYF
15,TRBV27,CASSLSPGATYEQYF
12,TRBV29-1,CSVHRTNYGYTF
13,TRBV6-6,CASSYLGYQPQHF
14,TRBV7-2,CASSLRNVRDEQYF
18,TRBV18,CASSPIPQGNMNTGELFF
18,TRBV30,CAWSVSRLTSAIPNEQFF
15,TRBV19,CASSMVGSRGEKLFF
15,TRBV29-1,CSVRGRKDMNTEAFF
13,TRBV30,CAWSPDTSYEQYF
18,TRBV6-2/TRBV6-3,CASSYSPGQGRRTDTQYF
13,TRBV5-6,CASDPGGLQEQFF
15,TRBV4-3,CASSRTISYNSPLHF
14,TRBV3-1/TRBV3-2,CASSPRTSNQPQHF
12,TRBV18,CASSASHGELFF
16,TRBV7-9,CASSLGSGTTTDTQYF
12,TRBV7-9,CASSTLGTPLHF
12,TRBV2,CASSEWRGEQFF
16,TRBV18,CASSPFRAANTGELFF
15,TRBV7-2,CASSLDPAFAETQYF
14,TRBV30,CAWSGLADTGELFF
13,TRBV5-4,CASSYDSTTEAFF
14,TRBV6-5,CASRVTGAGNTIYF
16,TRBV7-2,CASSLFRTGAAYGYTF
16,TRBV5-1,CASSLQNRVSGTEAFF
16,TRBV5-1,CASSSDGGRRSDTQYF
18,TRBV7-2,CASSLAGTGALSGNTIYF
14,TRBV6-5,CASKPAQGRTEAFF
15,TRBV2,CASSEAATGYYGYTF
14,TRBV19,CASRYRDSTDTQYF
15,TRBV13,CASSLGTGGPWEQYF
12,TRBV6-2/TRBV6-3,CASSPSPYEQYF
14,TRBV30,CAWSEGLAGGEQFF
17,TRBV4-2,CASSQEKWPGSYNEQFF